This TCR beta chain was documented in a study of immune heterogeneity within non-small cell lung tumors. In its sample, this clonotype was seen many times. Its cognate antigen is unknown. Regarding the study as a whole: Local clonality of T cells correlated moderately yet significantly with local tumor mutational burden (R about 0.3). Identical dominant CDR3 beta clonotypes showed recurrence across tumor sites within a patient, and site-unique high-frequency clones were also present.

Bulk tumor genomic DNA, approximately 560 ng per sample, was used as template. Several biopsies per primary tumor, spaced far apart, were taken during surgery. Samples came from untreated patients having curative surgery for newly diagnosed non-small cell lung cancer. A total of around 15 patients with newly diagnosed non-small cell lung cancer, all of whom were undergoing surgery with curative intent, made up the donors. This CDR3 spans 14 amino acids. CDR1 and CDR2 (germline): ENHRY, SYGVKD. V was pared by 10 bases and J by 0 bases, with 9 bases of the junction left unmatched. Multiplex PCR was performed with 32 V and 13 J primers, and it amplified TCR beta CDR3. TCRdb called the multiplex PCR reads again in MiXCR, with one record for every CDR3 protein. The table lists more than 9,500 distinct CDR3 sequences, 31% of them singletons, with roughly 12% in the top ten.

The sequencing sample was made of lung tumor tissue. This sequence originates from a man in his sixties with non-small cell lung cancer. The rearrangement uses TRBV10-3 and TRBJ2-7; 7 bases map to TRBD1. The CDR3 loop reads CATGPGQSSYEQYF. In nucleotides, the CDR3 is TGTGCCACGGGTCCGGGACAGAGCTCCTACGAGCAGTACTTC.